The T cell receptor (beta chain) described here comes from a study of T cell responses to AZD1222 COVID-19 vaccine (dated by TCRdb to the early 2020s). In the study overall: AZD1222 recipients given second doses at about 4 weeks or at about 12 weeks were pooled, since spike-specific TCR depth and breadth were not found to differ between the two schedules. TCR sequencing was performed for roughly 250 trial participants, of whom about 210 were given two doses of AZD1222 and approximately 26 were given two doses of MenACWY control vaccine. Trial participants were enrolled by age into 18-55, 56-69 and 70-plus year subgroups, with about 150, 27 and 61 TCR-sequenced participants respectively.

The CDR3 regions of human TCRbeta chains were subjected to immunosequencing. The paper's processing steps were these. TCRs in the repertoires were matched against a reference library of SARS-CoV-2-specific TCRs that had been generated with the MIRA antigen-specificity platform. Breadth was defined as the fraction of unique TCRs that were SARS-CoV-2-associated, and depth was defined as the fraction of total T cells that were SARS-CoV-2-associated. Using the MIRA data, each spike-specific TCR was assigned both to the spike region to which the TCR was reactive and to a CD4 or CD8 class. Log10-transformed breadth and depth values were compared by one-way ANOVA with Sidak's multiple comparisons tests. Drawn from immuneACCESS, this table holds only the in-frame rearrangements with V and J called that TCRdb kept. Clones are partly lost; checked studies trace under half to an unresolved V gene and leave the rest unexplained. V, J and clone size are taken as reported in that table, and D and trimming were inferred from the DNA itself. Across this sample there are 55,000 to 70,000 clones, with 80% seen only once. Of the sample, over 10% is held by the ten largest clones.

The sample's time point label is to be understood as: baseline before first vaccination. Vaccinee samples were obtained from the UK trials COV001 and COV002, which included a single-blind randomized controlled phase 2/3 trial of AZD1222 (ChAdOx1 nCoV-19) in healthy adults. Trial participant PBMC samples were collected at day 0 and day 28 after the second dose for TCRbeta chain sequencing. A distance of 15 bases separates the germline ends of V and J, which lose 0 bases and 6 bases respectively. Reading from cysteine to phenylalanine, the CDR3 counts 14 amino acids. Only the CDR3 DNA stays, 42 bases, in frame from base 1. Per the germline V gene, SQVTM is the CDR1 and ANQGSEA is the CDR2. Only one count was recorded for this clone. Its binding antigen is unknown. Within one base of it there is no much larger clone, and no base qualities were kept. Overall study outcomes, separate from this receptor: Nearly half of unique spike-specific TCRs reportedly recognized epitopes outside regions mutated in the B.1.351 and B.1.1.7 variants. No day 14 peak-response samples were available, so repertoires were characterized only after the peak T cell response. The 56-69-year group was small, and its depth increase did not reach significance, likely because of low power. Participants were mostly white British and included more females than males, and it was suggested by the authors that clonal diversity may have been underestimated. Conclusions about previously exposed vaccinees are limited because only a handful of AZD1222 recipients were SARS-CoV-2 seropositive at baseline. The whole spike protein was spanned by vaccine-associated CD4 TCRs, and dominant responses were seen in regions 160-218 and 743-854. After two AZD1222 doses, both the breadth and the depth of spike-specific TCRs were significantly higher than at day 0 and than in MenACWY recipients.

The source of this sequence is an adult in good health. This sample comprised peripheral blood, obtained on day 0 of AZD1222 vaccination. The chain couples TRBV29-1 to TRBJ2-7; the D gene assignment is ambiguous. The nucleotide sequence reads TGCAGCGTTGAAGACTGGACGGGTGGCGGCGAGCAGTACTTC. Its translation reads: CSVEDWTGGGEQYF.